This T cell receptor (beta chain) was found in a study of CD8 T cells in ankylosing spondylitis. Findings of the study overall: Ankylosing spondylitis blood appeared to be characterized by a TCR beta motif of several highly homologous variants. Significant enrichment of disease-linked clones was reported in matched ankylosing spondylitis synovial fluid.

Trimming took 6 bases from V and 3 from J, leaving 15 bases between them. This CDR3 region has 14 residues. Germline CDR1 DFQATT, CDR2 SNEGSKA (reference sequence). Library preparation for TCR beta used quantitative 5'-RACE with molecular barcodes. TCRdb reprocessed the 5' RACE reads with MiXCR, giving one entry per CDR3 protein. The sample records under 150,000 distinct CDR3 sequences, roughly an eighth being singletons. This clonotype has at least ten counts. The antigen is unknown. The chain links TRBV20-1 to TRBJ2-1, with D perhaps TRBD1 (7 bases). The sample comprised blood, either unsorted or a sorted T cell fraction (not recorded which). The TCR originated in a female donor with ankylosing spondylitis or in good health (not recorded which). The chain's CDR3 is CSAIRQGGYNEQFF. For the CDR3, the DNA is TGCAGTGCCATTCGGCAGGGGGGCTACAATGAGCAGTTCTTC.